Included here is one TCR beta chain sequence, with context. There is no known antigen for this receptor. Base-call qualities are not available, and no considerably larger clone is one nucleotide away. At diagnosis, tumor, uninvolved tumor-adjacent lung and peripheral blood were collected and then preserved as a mix of FFPE and fresh-frozen material. For TCR repertoire profiling, the blood samples were analyzed as peripheral blood mononuclear cells. These data come from a study of T cells in localized non-small cell lung cancer (dated by TCRdb to 2018 to 2020). Regarding the complete study: Comparing tumors with uninvolved tumor-adjacent lungs, the study looked at the T cell repertoires of approximately 250 patients with early-stage NSCLC. NSCLC patients had a mean age of approximately 72 years, and about 140 were male and over 85 female. The cohort comprised roughly 240 treatment-naïve NSCLC patients with resected, localized lung tumors. General conclusions and limits of the study: Higher T cell density in blood was associated with longer overall survival, whereas higher clonality in adjacent lung was associated with shorter survival. Uninvolved tumor-adjacent lung showed the highest T cell clonality, higher than tumor, which suggests more focused antigenic responses in the adjacent lung. Since the design was exploratory, TCR variables were selected using unadjusted p-values with no false-discovery rate correction. Because multi-region tumor sequencing was not performed, intratumor heterogeneity could not be ruled out. A median of roughly 50 of the top 100 tumor clones turned up in the paired uninvolved adjacent lung, and approximately 30 of those clones also ranked among the top 100 of that same adjacent lung.

From the cysteine through the phenylalanine, the CDR3 covers 17 amino acids. Just CDR3 DNA is preserved here, 51 bases in frame from base 1. CDR1 MNHEY and CDR2 SMNVEV were looked up in the germline V gene (reference sequence). The germline V and J ends show losses of 1 base and 4 bases respectively, and no gene match explains 12 bases of the junction. The immunoSEQ Assay was used to sequence TCR beta CDR3 regions from DNA. The paper's data handling went like this. T cell density was computed as TCR beta template counts normalized to usable DNA estimated by amplifying housekeeping genes. Using the preseqR package, richness was estimated by extrapolating to 120,000 templates for tissue samples and 400,000 templates for PBMC samples. Clonality was defined as one minus Pielou's evenness. Tissue-enriched TCRs were identified through differential abundance testing performed on productive amino-acid clonotypes, with a minimum total count of 5 and an alpha of 0.1. Repertoire overlap between compartments was quantified with the Jaccard Index and Morisita Overlap Index. GLIPH clustered TCR beta CDR3s with public tetramer-defined viral CDR3s; viral motifs required at least three viral sequences plus V-gene enrichment. Sourced from immuneACCESS, this table was stored by TCRdb with only in-frame sequences that have V and J called. A share of the clones is absent; for the studies checked, an unresolved V gene accounts for under half, and the remainder has no known explanation. V and J calls and clone size come straight from that table; D and trimming were deduced from the DNA. The sample has 53,000 or so clones on record, roughly 90% of them singletons. The ten largest clones add up to less than 20% of the sample.

This chain is built from TRBV27 and TRBJ2-7; 8 central bases correspond to TRBD2. The input for sequencing was peripheral blood, taken before any cancer treatment. The sequence was collected from a man between 40 and 70 years old with stage I lung adenocarcinoma. For the CDR3, the sequence is CASSLFLPGGLEYEQYF. DNA sequence: TGTGCCAGCAGTTTATTCTTACCGGGAGGGCTAGAATACGAGCAGTACTTC.